The entry below gives a single T cell receptor (beta chain) sequence along with its context. Antigen unknown. Previously described methods with listed TCR primers produced the bulk TCR libraries. From the PCR reads, TCRdb called clonotypes with MiXCR, one entry per CDR3 protein. The repertoire holds under 800,000 distinct CDR3 sequences, with about 25% as singletons. The sample comes from a study of molecular identifiers for immune sequencing clone quantification. Study information: In replicates, RNA from roughly 21,000 or 96,000 naive CD8 cells was divided five ways and four parts were sequenced. Study conclusions and caveats: One cell's worth of spiked Jurkat TCR RNA was reportedly detectable among about a million naive cells.

The germline V gene encodes CDR1 SGHDT and CDR2 YYEEEE. The CDR3 totals 13 residues. V shed 4 bases and J shed 3 bases, with 11 bases lying between them. The genes are TRBV5-6 and TRBJ2-7; no definite D call. Sequenced material: naive CD8+ T cells from blood, with Jurkat cell RNA spiked in. Subset described: FACS-sorted CD8+CD4-CCR7+CD45RA+ naive T cells. The source is a human donor in good health. Some libraries in this study had Jurkat cell RNA spiked in. The CDR3, as DNA: TGTGCCAGCAGCCCATGGACGGACTACGAGCAGTACTTC. Translation: CASSPWTDYEQYF.